This T cell receptor (beta chain) was found in a study of T cell responses to AZD1222 COVID-19 vaccine. Points on this clone: Its target is unknown.

General study points: Baseline seropositives among AZD1222 recipients totaled only 5 to 7.

Method: immunoSEQ multiplex PCR; TCRdb's copy keeps in-frame clones and lacks some. The table lists 120,000 to 150,000 clones, about 91% of them singletons. The material was peripheral blood, obtained on day 0 of AZD1222 vaccination. The clonotype was recovered from an adult in good health.

The CDR3 protein is CASSPNRATNYGYTF. The DNA of the CDR3 is TGTGCCAGCTCACCGAACAGGGCAACTAACTATGGCTACACCTTC. The chain carries TRBV18 and TRBJ1-2, with D perhaps matching TRBD1 (6 bases). Germline V gene data show CDR1 as KGHSH and CDR2 as LQKENI. Trimming removed 3 bases at V and 0 bases at J, with 11 bases between. This CDR3 region has 15 residues.